This T cell receptor beta chain was recorded in a study of cytomegalovirus exposure and HLA in healthy donors. Study-level points and caveats: Among TCR beta chains, those listed as cytomegalovirus-associated numbered about 150.

The CDR3 extends over 18 amino acids. The trim removed 5 bases at V and 2 bases at J, leaving 17 bases unmatched. Looked up from germline, CDR1 is PRHDT and CDR2 is FYEKMQ (reference sequence). Concerning this clone itself: Its matching antigen is unknown.

Amplification used 60 Vbeta primers and 13 Jbeta primers. In the study's own analysis: An analysis that came later counted some 85 million unique TCR beta chains, 9 million to 12 million shared. Clones were read by immunoSEQ multiplex PCR, and TCRdb kept only the in-frame ones, dropping some. V, J and clone size are those of that table, while D and trimming were read from the DNA. The sample contains 150,000 to 200,000 clones, more than 80% of which appear only once. The material sequenced was PBMCs. The chain joins TRBV13 to TRBJ1-2, with 7 bases identical to TRBD1. The receptor comes from a boy aged 10-17 years in good health and CMV-seronegative. CDR3 in amino acids: CASSQQPKQGLGNYGYTF. DNA of the CDR3: TGTGCCAGCAGCCAGCAACCCAAACAGGGGCTCGGGAACTATGGCTACACCTTC.